The clone carrying this TCR beta chain came up many times. The record originates from a study of T-cell reconstitution after alpha-beta-depleted transplantation in children. This CDR3 comprises 16 residues. Germline V gene sequence: CDR1 SEHNR, CDR2 FQNEAQ (reference sequence). Trimming removed 8 bases from V and 1 base from J, with 15 bases in between. Unique molecular identifiers tagged the TCRbeta library. TCRdb itself ran the PCR reads through MiXCR, one entry per CDR3 protein. Of a few hundred thousand distinct CDR3 sequences in the sample, approximately 12% were seen once. The clonotype originates from a male patient younger than 18 who had a stem cell transplant for acute myeloid leukemia, so the T cells may come from the graft donor. Here the sequenced sample was PBMCs, mostly from graft donor cells, taken 360 days after TCRalphabeta/CD19-depleted stem cell transplant. V is TRBV7-9 and J is TRBJ2-6; D might be TRBD1 or TRBD2, each matching 6 bases. The chain's CDR3 is CASVKGGRSGANVLTF. CDR3 nucleotide sequence: TGTGCCAGCGTAAAGGGGGGACGTTCTGGGGCCAACGTCCTGACTTTC.